Reported below is one T cell receptor (beta chain). This clone was seen at least ten times. Which antigen it targets is not known. No quality values exist for individual bases; no much larger clone is one base distant. This entry comes from a study of OX40 agonist ivuxolimab in advanced cancers. Background for the entire study: Ivuxolimab was a fully human IgG2 agonistic monoclonal antibody targeting the costimulatory receptor OX40 (CD134). Patients were allowed to have had prior anti-PD-1, anti-PD-L1 or anti-CTLA-4 therapy, and approximately 39% of the dose-escalation patients had been treated with checkpoint inhibitors. Among the roughly 52 dose-escalation patients, around 20 had hepatocellular carcinoma, 15 or so melanoma, 9 renal cell carcinoma and 9 head and neck cancer. Partial responses were achieved by three dose-escalation patients, of whom one had hepatocellular carcinoma and two had cutaneous melanoma. Intravenous ivuxolimab was administered to patients every 2 weeks at six dose levels: 0.01, 0.1, 0.3, 1.5, 3 and 10 mg/kg. In the dose-escalation cohort, around four fifths of patients were male, and the mean age was around 60 years, with a range of about 20 to 90. The paper describes the monotherapy dose-escalation part (N of about 55 patients) of the phase I trial of ivuxolimab. The point of sequencing TCRbeta in the periphery was to test whether ivuxolimab changed TCR sequence diversity and drove clonal T-cell expansion.

Points the paper makes about the study in general: At doses of 0.1 to 3.0 mg/kg, clonal expansion of both CD4+ and CD8+ T cells in blood was seen between baseline and week 6. Which antigens the clonally expanded peripheral T cells were specific for was not determined. In the 0.1-3.0 mg/kg groups, partial responders had among the lowest normalized peripheral clonal expansion, particularly in CD8+ T cells. Low levels of normalized T-cell clonal expansion were also shown by some nonresponding patients. On average, CD8+ T cells showed more expanded clones than CD4+ T cells after ivuxolimab.

The trial excluded patients who had a history of autoimmune disease or who were on systemic immunosuppression. Peripheral blood for TCR sequencing was drawn from every dose cohort at baseline, at cycle 4 day 1 and at cycle 7 day 1. The samples were drawn from a first-in-human, open-label, multicenter phase I dose-escalation trial of ivuxolimab. Adults with locally advanced or metastatic melanoma, renal cell, hepatocellular, or head and neck squamous cell carcinoma were enrolled in the trial. Before TCR sequencing, CD4+ and CD8+ T cells were separately sorted from peripheral blood. Genomic DNA was extracted from sorted cells for sequencing of the TCRbeta CDR3 region. The immunoSEQ Assay was used to sequence the TCRbeta CDR3 regions. The table was pulled from immuneACCESS by TCRdb, which kept in-frame rearrangements only. Such tables lose some clones; where checked, under half of the loss comes from unresolved V genes, and the rest has no known cause. In all, the sample holds roughly 68,000 clones, and approximately 90% of those were seen once. Approximately 8% of the sample comes from the top ten.

CDR3 length: 14 amino acids, cysteine to phenylalanine. The CDR3 DNA has 42 bases and is translated from base 1. The V end loses 7 bases and the J end loses 6 bases, and a stretch of 13 bases separates them. CDR1 MDHEN and CDR2 SYDVKM are derived from the germline V gene. This TCR was sampled from an adult with an advanced solid tumor such as melanoma, head and neck, liver or kidney cancer. Source: CD4+ or CD8+ T cells sorted from blood, taken in a trial of the OX40 agonist ivuxolimab. The chain is made from TRBV28 and TRBJ1-6, with the D gene not confidently named. The CDR3 protein is CASTSGFTNSPLHF. The DNA is as follows: TGTGCCAGCACCTCGGGATTTACTAATTCACCCCTCCACTTT.